The text below deals with one TCR beta chain. The record originates from a study of T-cell memory formation after mild COVID-19. TCRdb re-called the 5' RACE reads through MiXCR, storing one row per CDR3 protein. The table includes around 55,000 distinct CDR3 sequences, more than 8% detected once. V was shortened by 7 bases and J by 3 bases, with 12 bases between the two germline ends. The CDR3 is made up of 12 amino acids. CDR1 and CDR2 from the germline V gene are SQVTM and ANQGSEA. Sequencing was carried out using PBMCs or a T cell subset sorted from them (not recorded which). The rearrangement uses TRBV29-1 and TRBJ2-5, with D possibly matching TRBD2 (6 bases). The TCR originated in a man aged 18-30 years who had mild COVID-19 (a few samples of this study predate the infection). Cell type and time point are not known. The CDR3 sequence is CSAGWGEETQYF. CDR3 coding DNA: TGCAGCGCCGGATGGGGGGAAGAGACCCAGTACTTC.